These T cell receptor beta chains were read from a single sample in a study of a mutant IDH1 vaccine in newly diagnosed glioma. Some clones are missing from TCRdb's copy, which holds only in-frame ones; the method was immunoSEQ multiplex PCR. The data show tens of thousands of clones, with about 86% seen just once and 1.6% held by the top ten. These receptors have no known antigen. The starting material was PBMCs, obtained from a glioma patient whose treatment included an IDH1 peptide vaccine. These receptors were collected from a man aged 35-49 years with glioma. CDR3s include the opening cysteine and the closing phenylalanine or tryptophan. The order of the fields is clone size, D gene, V gene, J gene, CDR3 protein, CDR3 DNA. D genes are given only for firm matches. Size is stated for part of the rows, as once, few or many counts, or as a class when the clone is expanded.

clone_size: NA; d_call: TRBD1; v_call: TRBV7-8; j_call: TRBJ2-1; cdr3_aa: CASSGAGQGFRNEQFF; cdr3_nt: TGTGCCAGCAGCGGGGCGGGACAGGGGTTTAGAAATGAGCAGTTCTTC
clone_size: NA; d_call: NA; v_call: TRBV5-6; j_call: TRBJ2-1; cdr3_aa: CASSTITGGASYNEQFF; cdr3_nt: TGTGCCAGCAGCACTATCACGGGGGGCGCCTCCTACAATGAGCAGTTCTTC
clone_size: once; d_call: NA; v_call: TRBV4-1; j_call: TRBJ2-2; cdr3_aa: CASSQSRDTLNTGELFF; cdr3_nt: TGCGCCAGCAGCCAGTCGAGGGACACTTTGAACACCGGGGAGCTGTTTTTT
clone_size: few; d_call: NA; v_call: TRBV5-6; j_call: TRBJ2-5; cdr3_aa: CASSLQETQYF; cdr3_nt: TGTGCCAGCAGCCTCCAGGAGACCCAGTACTTC
clone_size: NA; d_call: NA; v_call: TRBV10-3; j_call: TRBJ2-7; cdr3_aa: CAVGEYEQYF; cdr3_nt: TGTGCCGTCGGGGAGTACGAGCAGTACTTC
clone_size: NA; d_call: TRBD1; v_call: TRBV9; j_call: TRBJ2-7; cdr3_aa: CASSTRDREDEQYF; cdr3_nt: TGTGCCAGCAGCACCCGGGACAGGGAGGACGAGCAGTACTTC
clone_size: once; d_call: TRBD1; v_call: TRBV5-1; j_call: TRBJ2-5; cdr3_aa: CASSPGQGAAQETQYF; cdr3_nt: TGCGCCAGCAGCCCAGGACAGGGGGCTGCCCAAGAGACCCAGTACTTC
clone_size: NA; d_call: NA; v_call: TRBV14; j_call: TRBJ2-5; cdr3_aa: CASSYGAGIIPSETQYF; cdr3_nt: TGTGCCAGCAGCTACGGGGCCGGGATTATTCCTTCAGAGACCCAGTACTTC
clone_size: NA; d_call: NA; v_call: TRBV10-1; j_call: TRBJ2-1; cdr3_aa: CASEGKPLYNEQFF; cdr3_nt: TGCGCCAGCGAGGGCAAACCCCTCTACAATGAGCAGTTCTTC
clone_size: NA; d_call: TRBD2; v_call: TRBV6-1; j_call: TRBJ2-7; cdr3_aa: CASSGGTSGSYEQYF; cdr3_nt: TGTGCCAGCAGTGGGGGGACTAGCGGATCCTACGAGCAGTACTTC
clone_size: NA; d_call: TRBD2; v_call: TRBV6-6; j_call: TRBJ2-1; cdr3_aa: CASSRLAGDNEQFF; cdr3_nt: TGTGCCAGCAGCCGCCTAGCGGGGGACAATGAGCAGTTCTTC
clone_size: few; d_call: NA; v_call: TRBV29-1; j_call: TRBJ2-2; cdr3_aa: CSCLTGFPTGELFF; cdr3_nt: TGCAGCTGCCTAACGGGCTTTCCGACCGGGGAGCTGTTTTTT
clone_size: NA; d_call: TRBD1; v_call: TRBV6-6; j_call: TRBJ1-5; cdr3_aa: CASSSYKGQGAQPQHF; cdr3_nt: TGTGCCAGCAGTTCTTACAAAGGACAGGGAGCACAGCCCCAGCATTTT
clone_size: NA; d_call: TRBD1; v_call: TRBV7-2; j_call: TRBJ1-2; cdr3_aa: CASSPSEGAIRYTF; cdr3_nt: TGTGCCAGCAGCCCCTCGGAGGGGGCAATACGCTACACCTTC
clone_size: NA; d_call: NA; v_call: TRBV14; j_call: TRBJ2-7; cdr3_aa: CASSQVHEQYF; cdr3_nt: TGTGCCAGCAGCCAAGTCCACGAGCAGTACTTC